This T cell receptor beta chain originates from a study of regulatory dendritic cells for organ transplantation. As for the study in general: Regulatory dendritic cells came from monocytes given vitamin D3 and IL-10. Overall study results and limits: Regulatory dendritic cells appeared to expand memory CD8+ clones less than mature ones.

TCRdb keeps only in-frame clones here, not all; method: immunoSEQ multiplex PCR. This table has around 8,000 clones, roughly 67% appearing once. A remark on this clone: The antigen is unknown.

This CDR3 region has 16 residues. The germline V gene has CDR1 SGHRS and CDR2 YFSETQ. V lost 4 bases and J lost 4; bases outside the gene matches: 11. Sorted subsets were CFSE-labeled and cultured approximately 5 days with allogeneic dendritic cells. This sequence was found in a human donor in good health. V and J are TRBV5-1 and TRBJ2-5; TRBD1 agrees at 9 bases. The sequenced sample was memory CD4+ T cells from blood cultured with dendritic cells. The sample's subset: CD45RO+ memory T cells. CDR3 DNA sequence: TGCGCCAGCAGCCGTGAGACAGGGGGTAGCGGAGAGACCCAGTACTTC. Its translation: CASSRETGGSGETQYF.